A single TCR beta chain is shown here with its context. The data originate from a study of technical replicates of blood from a few donors. Deletions cut 3 bases from V and 4 bases from J, with 10 bases between. Germline V gives CDR1 MGHDK, CDR2 SYGVNS. The CDR3 runs to 15 residues. Libraries were prepared by immunoSEQ multiplex PCR; TCRdb keeps only in-frame clonotypes and omits some of them. The table includes about 49,000 clones, about 90% detected once. Material: PBMCs. V usage is TRBV25-1 and J usage is TRBJ2-6; possible D gene TRBD1, 6 bases. The sequence came from a human donor in good health. Some clones in this sample may be carry-over from other donors' samples. CDR3 bases: TGTGCCAGCAGTGATTGGGGGCGCGGGGCCAACGTCCTGACTTTC. Translated: CASSDWGRGANVLTF.